The 2 T cell receptor beta chains listed next were all sequenced from one sample in a study of T cell repertoires in ileal Crohn's disease. This table comes from immunoSEQ multiplex PCR, and its TCRdb copy is limited to in-frame clones, with some not included. The data hold more than 2,000 clones, with 55% to 65% observed a single time. As for time point: neoterminal ileum biopsy at postoperative endoscopy, about 6 months after surgery. Sequenced material: ileal tissue. These receptors were collected from an adult with Crohn's disease.

The chain couples TRBV5-3 to TRBJ1-1; tentatively, D is TRBD1 (6 bases). TRBV5-3 qualifies as an ORF whose function is uncertain. CDR3 length equals 17 residues. With 3 bases removed from V and 2 bases from J, the gap between germline ends came to 20 bases. The CDR3 here is CARSSDRTATYNTEAFF. For the CDR3, the DNA is TGTGCCAGAAGCTCTGACAGGACAGCAACTTATAACACTGAAGCTTTCTTT.

This clone has a single count. The V and J genes are TRBV29-1 and TRBJ1-1; D is unresolved. Germline assignment: CDR1 SQVTM and CDR2 ANQGSEA. The CDR3 sequence is 13 residues long. The V end was cut by 5 bases, the J end by 4 bases, with 14 bases between. CDR3 residues: CSVHMSSGTEAFF. The CDR3 DNA follows: TGCAGCGTTCATATGTCCTCAGGCACTGAAGCTTTCTTT.